This T cell receptor beta chain was retrieved from a study of shared clonotypes between healthy human individuals. Findings and caveats of the study: Lower generation probabilities were found for non-shared clonotypes than for those shared by all four donors.

The authors divided CD4+ cells into CD45RA+ naive and CD45RA-negative memory subsets. The junction had 7 bases not matched to a gene; V was cut back by 2 bases and J by 6 bases. The CDR3 consists of 15 residues. Germline CDR1 SGHDT, CDR2 YYEEEE. The sample holds many counts of this clone. The antigen is unknown. This sample includes further DNA sequences coding for the same CDR3. Using about 190 ng DNA, about 30,000 T cell genomes, the sorted-subset replicate PCRs were run. In the original workflow: Because ImmunoSEQ provided only junction sequences with no quality scores, the filtering differed. TCRdb's copy holds only in-frame clones and misses some; the assay was immunoSEQ multiplex PCR. D and trimming were read from the DNA, whereas the V and J calls and clone size are those reported in that table. The sample contains about 1.1 million clones, approximately 78% of which appear only once.

The clonotype originates from a man between 18 and 35 years old in good health. Some clones in this sample may be carry-over from other donors' samples. V usage is TRBV5-6 and J usage is TRBJ2-7, with TRBD2 matching over 11 bases. Sequencing was carried out using memory CD4+ T cells from PBMCs. Subset defined: CD45RA-negative fraction. CDR3 sequence: CASSFRSGRVSEQYF. CDR3 coding DNA: TGTGCCAGCAGCTTCCGTAGCGGGAGGGTCAGCGAGCAGTACTTC.